This TCR beta chain derives from a study of Graves' ophthalmopathy and Graves' hyperthyroidism. Background on the study: Peripheral blood samples were taken at initial diagnosis, before any treatment. Study results and caveats: Blood also harbored most expanded thyroid clonotypes above 0.001 frequency.

This clonotype was counted a few times. What it binds is unknown. The TCR beta CDR3 regions underwent amplification from RNA transcripts. HTBI-primed RT-PCR formed the first round, and a multiplex PCR formed the second. MiXCR was run by TCRdb on the multiplex PCR reads, yielding one entry per CDR3 protein. Found here are hundreds of thousands of distinct CDR3 sequences, roughly 40% of them singletons; the top ten hold 44%. Disease in donors with ophthalmopathy had moderate-to-severe activity, CAS ≥3, NOSPECS ≥4 and under 3 months' duration. PBMCs were isolated from an approximately 10 ml sample of fresh peripheral blood. Germline-derived CDR1 and CDR2 are SGHRS and YFSETQ. This CDR3 region has 15 residues. V gave up 4 bases and J gave up 1 base, with 11 bases separating them.

What was sequenced was peripheral blood. This receptor was identified in an adult man with Graves' ophthalmopathy. The chain uses TRBV5-1 and TRBJ2-2, with D perhaps being TRBD1 or TRBD2 (6 bases each). In nucleotides, the CDR3 is TGCGCCAGCAGCGGACAGACTAGGAACACCGGGGAGCTGTTTTTT. It specifies CASSGQTRNTGELFF. The variable domain in full, with the rest retrieved from reference TRBV5-1 and TRBJ2-2, is KAGVTQTPRYLIKTRGQQVTLSCSPISGHRSVSWYQQTPGQGLQFLFEYFSETQRNKGNFPGRFSGRQFSNSRSEMNVSTLELGDSALYLCASSGQTRNTGELFFGEGSRLTVL.